Listed below are T cell receptor beta chains from one sample, sequenced in a study of T cells in Graves' hyperthyroidism and ophthalmopathy. TCRdb itself ran the multiplex PCR reads through MiXCR, one entry per CDR3 protein. The sample lists more than 500,000 distinct CDR3 sequences, roughly 17% occurring once. Sample: blood. Receptors originate from a woman younger than 45 with Graves' hyperthyroidism. Both conserved end residues are part of each CDR3. D genes are given only for firm matches. Clone sizes are given selectively: once, few, many, or a class where the clone is expanded.

>NA|TRBV2|TRBD2|TRBJ2-1
CASSEGSRLAGAGEQFF
TGTGCCAGCAGTGAAGGGAGCCGACTAGCGGGAGCTGGTGAGCAGTTCTTC
>NA|TRBV12-3/TRBV12-4|NA|TRBJ1-3
CASSPGQGNTIYF
TGTGCCAGCAGTCCCGGACAGGGAAACACCATATATTTT
>few|TRBV18|NA|TRBJ2-1
CASSTAVAVVNEQFF
TGTGCCAGCTCAACGGCGGTGGCAGTGGTGAATGAGCAGTTCTTC
>NA|TRBV28|NA|TRBJ2-5
CASSPIRKETQYF
TGTGCCAGCAGCCCAATCAGGAAAGAGACCCAGTACTTC
>many|TRBV6-1|NA|TRBJ1-5
CASSVASPGGHQPQHF
TGTGCCAGCAGTGTCGCCTCGCCTGGAGGACATCAGCCCCAGCATTTT
>NA|TRBV7-9|NA|TRBJ2-7
CASSLGLGAEQYF
TGTGCCAGCAGCTTAGGATTAGGGGCCGAGCAGTACTTC
>many|TRBV28|NA|TRBJ1-1
CASSTDTTEAFF
TGTGCCAGCAGTACGGATACCACTGAAGCTTTCTTT
>NA|TRBV3-1|NA|TRBJ2-5
CASSPLGLNQETQYF
TGTGCCAGCAGCCCGTTGGGGTTGAACCAAGAGACCCAGTACTTC
>many|TRBV11-2|TRBD2|TRBJ2-1
CASSFAGGRDEQFF
TGTGCCAGCAGCTTCGCGGGAGGGCGTGATGAGCAGTTCTTC
>many|TRBV11-3|TRBD1|TRBJ2-5
CASSSSLDLQGAGETQYF
TGTGCCAGCAGCTCAAGCCTGGACCTTCAGGGGGCAGGAGAGACCCAGTACTTC
>many|TRBV27|TRBD2|TRBJ2-1
CASSFRTSGDNEQFF
TGTGCCAGCAGTTTCCGGACTAGCGGGGACAATGAGCAGTTCTTC
>many|TRBV12-3/TRBV12-4|TRBD1|TRBJ2-5
CASRTGTGVETQYF
TGTGCCAGCAGAACCGGGACAGGGGTGGAGACCCAGTACTTC
>many|TRBV6-2/TRBV6-3|TRBD2|TRBJ2-7
CASSYLVAGGPSSYEQYF
TGTGCCAGCAGTTATTTGGTAGCGGGAGGGCCCTCGTCCTACGAGCAGTACTTC
>many|TRBV7-9|NA|TRBJ2-7
CASSSPEAYEQYF
TGTGCCAGCAGCTCTCCGGAGGCCTACGAGCAGTACTTC
>few|TRBV27|NA|TRBJ1-3
CASSFQGSGNTIYF
TGTGCCAGCAGCTTTCAGGGCTCTGGAAACACCATATATTTT
>NA|TRBV7-7|TRBD1|TRBJ2-2
CASSPAWGQGANTGELFF
TGTGCTAGCAGCCCAGCTTGGGGACAGGGGGCGAACACCGGGGAGCTGTTTTTT
>few|TRBV6-2/TRBV6-3|NA|TRBJ2-2
CASSSTTFSWGDPGELFF
TGTGCCAGCAGTTCGACGACATTTTCGTGGGGAGACCCCGGGGAGCTGTTTTTT
>once|TRBV9|NA|TRBJ2-5
CASSLRRLQETQYF
TGTGCCAGTAGTCTCAGACGCCTACAAGAGACCCAGTACTTC
>many|TRBV29-1|TRBD1|TRBJ1-2
CSVEAGGGGYTF
TGCAGCGTTGAAGCAGGGGGCGGTGGCTACACCTTC
>NA|TRBV7-9|NA|TRBJ2-5
CASSLLTIQETQYF
TGTGCCAGCAGCCTCCTTACCATCCAAGAGACCCAGTACTTC
>many|TRBV3-1|TRBD1|TRBJ1-6
CASGRQGHSPLHF
TGTGCCAGCGGCCGACAGGGGCACTCACCCCTCCACTTT
>many|TRBV7-8|TRBD2|TRBJ2-3
CASSLRRGSTDTQYF
TGTGCCAGCAGCTTAAGGCGGGGGAGCACAGATACGCAGTATTTT
>few|TRBV5-1|NA|TRBJ2-7
CASSPGTWSYEQYF
TGCGCCAGCAGCCCGGGGACATGGTCCTACGAGCAGTACTTC
>many|TRBV28|TRBD2|TRBJ2-3
CASSWGLAGGSADTQYF
TGTGCCAGCAGTTGGGGACTAGCGGGAGGTTCGGCAGATACGCAGTATTTT
>NA|TRBV20-1|TRBD2|TRBJ2-7
CSAPVGLAGFRKGYEQYF
TGCAGTGCTCCCGTGGGGCTAGCGGGATTTCGGAAGGGGTACGAGCAGTACTTC
>many|TRBV20-1|TRBD2|TRBJ2-7
CSAYPSGGGYEQYF
TGCAGTGCTTATCCTAGCGGAGGTGGCTACGAGCAGTACTTC
>few|TRBV27|TRBD2|TRBJ2-7
CASSPNGGAYEQYF
TGTGCCAGCAGTCCGAATGGGGGGGCCTACGAGCAGTACTTC
>many|TRBV28|NA|TRBJ2-1
CASSTTGGILYNEQFF
TGTGCCAGCAGTACCACCGGGGGTATACTCTACAATGAGCAGTTCTTC
>many|TRBV2|TRBD2|TRBJ2-1
CASSDSLAGENEQFF
TGTGCCAGCAGTGATTCCCTAGCGGGAGAGAATGAGCAGTTCTTC
>NA|TRBV24-1|NA|TRBJ1-5
CATSDITGLQPQHF
TGTGCCACCAGTGATATTACAGGGTTACAGCCCCAGCATTTT
>many|TRBV7-2|NA|TRBJ1-4
CASSLRTNEKLFF
TGTGCCAGCAGCCTGAGGACTAATGAAAAACTGTTTTTT
>NA|TRBV18|NA|TRBJ1-1
CASSPFRGNTEAFF
TGTGCCAGCTCACCGTTTAGGGGGAACACTGAAGCTTTCTTT
>few|TRBV27|TRBD2|TRBJ2-4
CASSLDYWPGGGNIQYF
TGTGCCAGCAGTTTGGATTACTGGCCTGGCGGGGGAAACATTCAGTACTTC
>few|TRBV2|TRBD2|TRBJ2-3
CASRMTSGLRGTQYF
TGTGCCAGCAGAATGACTAGCGGCCTGAGGGGTACGCAGTATTTT
>many|TRBV6-1|TRBD1|TRBJ2-5
CASSTRDRGGGETQYF
TGTGCCAGCAGTACTAGGGACAGGGGAGGCGGAGAGACCCAGTACTTC
>few|TRBV7-3|NA|TRBJ2-5
CASSSTGYGGQYF
TGTGCCAGCAGCTCGACAGGGTACGGGGGCCAGTACTTC
>few|TRBV29-1|TRBD1|TRBJ2-5
CSATPTGAGETQYF
TGCAGCGCCACACCAACAGGGGCAGGAGAGACCCAGTACTTC
>few|TRBV7-9|TRBD1|TRBJ1-5
CASSLGPGGYQPQHF
TGTGCCAGCAGCTTAGGGCCAGGGGGTTATCAGCCCCAGCATTTT
>many|TRBV11-1|TRBD1|TRBJ2-3
CASSQGTGFTDTQYF
TGTGCCAGCAGCCAGGGGACAGGCTTCACAGATACGCAGTATTTT
>many|TRBV28|NA|TRBJ2-7
CASRINTNPGRKDYEQYF
TGTGCCAGCAGAATCAACACGAACCCGGGACGGAAAGACTACGAGCAGTACTTC
>many|TRBV7-2|TRBD2|TRBJ2-3
CASSPTLLSGSYTDTQYF
TGTGCCAGCAGCCCAACCCTACTAAGCGGGAGCTACACAGATACGCAGTATTTT